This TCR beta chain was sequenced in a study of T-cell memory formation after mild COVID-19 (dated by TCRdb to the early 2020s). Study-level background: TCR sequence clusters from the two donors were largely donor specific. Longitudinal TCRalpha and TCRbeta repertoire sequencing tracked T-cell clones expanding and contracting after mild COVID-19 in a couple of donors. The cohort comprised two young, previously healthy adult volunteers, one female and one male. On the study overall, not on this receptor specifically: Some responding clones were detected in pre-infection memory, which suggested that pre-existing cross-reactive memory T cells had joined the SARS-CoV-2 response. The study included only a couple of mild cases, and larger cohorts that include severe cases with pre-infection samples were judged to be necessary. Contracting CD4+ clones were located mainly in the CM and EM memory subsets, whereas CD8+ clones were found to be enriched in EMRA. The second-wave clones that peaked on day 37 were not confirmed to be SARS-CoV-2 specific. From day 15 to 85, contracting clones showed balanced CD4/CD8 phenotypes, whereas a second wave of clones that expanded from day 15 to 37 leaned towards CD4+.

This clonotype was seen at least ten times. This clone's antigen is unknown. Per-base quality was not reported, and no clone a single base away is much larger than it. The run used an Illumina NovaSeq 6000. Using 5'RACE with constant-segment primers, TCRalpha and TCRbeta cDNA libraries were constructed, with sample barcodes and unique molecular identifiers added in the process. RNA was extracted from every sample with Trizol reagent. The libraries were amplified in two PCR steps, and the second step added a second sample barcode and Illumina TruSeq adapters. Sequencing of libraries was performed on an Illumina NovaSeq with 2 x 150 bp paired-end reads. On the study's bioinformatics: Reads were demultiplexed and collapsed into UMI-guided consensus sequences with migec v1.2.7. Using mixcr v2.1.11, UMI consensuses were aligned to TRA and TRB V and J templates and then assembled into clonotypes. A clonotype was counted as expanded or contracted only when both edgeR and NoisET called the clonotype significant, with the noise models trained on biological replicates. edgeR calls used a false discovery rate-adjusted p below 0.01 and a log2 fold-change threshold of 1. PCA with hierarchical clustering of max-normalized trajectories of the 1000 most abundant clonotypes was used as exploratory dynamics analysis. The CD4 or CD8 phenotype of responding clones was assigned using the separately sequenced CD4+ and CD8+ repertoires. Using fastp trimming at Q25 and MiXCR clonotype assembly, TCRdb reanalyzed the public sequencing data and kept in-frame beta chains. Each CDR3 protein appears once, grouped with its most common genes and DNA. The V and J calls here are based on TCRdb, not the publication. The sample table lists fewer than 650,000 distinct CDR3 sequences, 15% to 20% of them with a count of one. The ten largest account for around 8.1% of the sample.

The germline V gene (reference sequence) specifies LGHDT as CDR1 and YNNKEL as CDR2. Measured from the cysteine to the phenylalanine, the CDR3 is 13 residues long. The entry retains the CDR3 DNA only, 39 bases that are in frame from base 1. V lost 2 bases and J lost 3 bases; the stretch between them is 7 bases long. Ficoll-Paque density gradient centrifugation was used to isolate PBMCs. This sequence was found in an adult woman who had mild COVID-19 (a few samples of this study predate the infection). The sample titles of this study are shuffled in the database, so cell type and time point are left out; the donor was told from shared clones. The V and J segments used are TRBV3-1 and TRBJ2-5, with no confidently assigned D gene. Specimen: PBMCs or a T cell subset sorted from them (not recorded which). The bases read TGTGCCAGCAGCCAATACAGTGAAGAGACCCAGTACTTC. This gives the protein CASSQYSEETQYF.